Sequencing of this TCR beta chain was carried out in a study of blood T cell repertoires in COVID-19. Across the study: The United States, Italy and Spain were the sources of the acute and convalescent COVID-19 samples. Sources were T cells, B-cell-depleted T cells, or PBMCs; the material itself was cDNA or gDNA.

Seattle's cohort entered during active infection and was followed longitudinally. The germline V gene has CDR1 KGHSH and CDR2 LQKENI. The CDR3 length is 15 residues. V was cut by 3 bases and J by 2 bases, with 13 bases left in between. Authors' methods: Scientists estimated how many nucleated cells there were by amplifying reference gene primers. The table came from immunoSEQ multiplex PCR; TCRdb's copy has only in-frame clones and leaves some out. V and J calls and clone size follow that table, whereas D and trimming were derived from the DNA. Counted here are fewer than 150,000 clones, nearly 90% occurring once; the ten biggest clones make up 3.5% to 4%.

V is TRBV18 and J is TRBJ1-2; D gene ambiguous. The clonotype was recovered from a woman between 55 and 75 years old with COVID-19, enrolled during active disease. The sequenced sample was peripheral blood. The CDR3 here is CASSPRAGRNYGYTF. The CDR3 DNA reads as TGTGCCAGCTCACCGCGGGCCGGGAGGAACTATGGCTACACCTTC.